One sample yielded the 25 T cell receptor beta chains listed below, sequenced in a study of T cell responses to AZD1222 COVID-19 vaccine (dated by TCRdb to about 2021). The time point label, read with the paper, signifies: baseline before first vaccination. Libraries were constructed by the immunoSEQ multiplex PCR assay. TCRdb retrieved this table from immuneACCESS and kept in-frame rearrangements only. Not all clones are present; in checked studies, unresolved V genes account for under half, and no reason is known for the remainder. Across this sample there are some 140,000 clones, with about 92% seen only once. The biggest ten clones account for approximately 20% of the sample. Sequences were derived from peripheral blood, sampled on day 0 of AZD1222 vaccination. These receptors were taken from an adult in good health.

V usage is TRBV4-3 and J usage is TRBJ1-4, with D possibly being TRBD1 (5 bases). The germline V gene encodes CDR1 LGHNA and CDR2 YSLEER. Trimming removed 1 base from V and 8 bases from J, with 14 bases in between. This CDR3 spans 15 amino acids. DNA of the CDR3: TGCGCCAGCAGCCAAGTTGGGGGGGTGAAGGAAAAACTGTTTTTT. As protein: CASSQVGGVKEKLFF.

This clone was recorded only once. This sequence joins TRBV29-1 and TRBJ1-1, with 8 bases that match TRBD1. The CDR3 totals 14 residues. Germline values: CDR1 SQVTM, CDR2 ANQGSEA. With V trimmed by 6 bases and J by 5 bases, 11 bases remained unmatched. This CDR3 is CSVGQEGLWTEAFF. In DNA form, the CDR3 reads TGCAGCGTGGGACAGGAGGGTTTGTGGACTGAAGCTTTCTTT.

The chain recombines TRBV20-1 with TRBJ2-2; D is uncertain. The V gene's germline CDR1 is DFQATT and CDR2 SNEGSKA (reference sequence). V shed 5 bases and J shed 8 bases, with 9 bases lying between them. CDR3 length: 11 residues. The CDR3 here is CSAPTPGELFF. In nucleotides, the CDR3 is TGCAGTGCTCCTACACCTGGGGAGCTGTTTTTT.

Of note for this clone: Other DNA sequences in the same sample also yield this CDR3. The rearrangement links TRBV5-1 to TRBJ1-1; D is uncertain. The germline V gene encodes CDR1 SGHRS and CDR2 YFSETQ. V shed 1 base and J shed 2 bases, with 0 bases lying between them. The length of the CDR3 is 11 residues. This chain's CDR3 is CASSLNTEAFF. In DNA, the CDR3 is TGCGCCAGCAGCTTGAACACTGAAGCTTTCTTT.

The chain is built from TRBV6-5 and TRBJ2-7; TRBD2 matches at 9 bases. The CDR3 runs to 16 residues. From germline, CDR1 is MNHEY and CDR2 SVGAGI. Trimming removed 4 bases from V and 1 base from J; junction bases left unmatched: 8. CDR3 amino acids: CASSSPAGGKSYEQYF. Here the CDR3 DNA reads TGTGCCAGCAGTTCTCCCGCGGGGGGGAAATCCTACGAGCAGTACTTC.

This chain connects TRBV5-6 to TRBJ2-1; D ambiguous. Germline CDR1 reads SGHDT; CDR2 reads YYEEEE. Trimming removed 4 bases from V and 11 bases from J, with 13 bases in between. The CDR3 is made up of 12 amino acids. CDR3 amino acids: CASSPGLEKQFF. The DNA of the CDR3 is TGTGCCAGCAGCCCTGGCTTGGAGAAGCAGTTCTTC.

The chain couples TRBV12-3 or TRBV12-4 to TRBJ2-3; TRBD2 agrees at 7 bases. The CDR3 length is 13 residues. The CDR3 sequence: CGTASGVADTQYF. The CDR3 DNA sequence: TGTGGCACCGCAAGCGGGGTAGCAGATACGCAGTATTTT.

J is TRBJ1-2 and V is TRBV29-1, with 9 bases that match TRBD1. The J segment lost 11 bases and the V segment lost 6 bases, leaving 13 bases of the junction unmatched. Germline loops: CDR1 SQVTM, CDR2 ANQGSEA. The CDR3 runs 13 residues. CDR3 residues: CSVTTGTGIGYTF. CDR3 bases: TGCAGCGTCACTACCGGGACAGGGATTGGTTACACCTTC. The full variable domain, its missing parts supplied by reference TRBV29-1 and TRBJ1-2, is SAVISQKPSRDICQRGTSLTIQCQVDSQVTMMFWYRQQPGQSLTLIATANQGSEATYESGFVIDKFPISRPNLTFSTLTVSNMSPEDSSIYLCSVTTGTGIGYTFGSGTRLTVV.

The chain is built from TRBV11-2 and TRBJ2-7, with D maybe TRBD1 (7 bases). The CDR3 is made up of 16 amino acids. Germline assignment: CDR1 SGHAT and CDR2 FQNNGV. Trimming took off 0 bases at V and 0 bases at J, with 12 bases between the two ends. CDR3 region: CASSLEEGTVSYEQYF. DNA for the CDR3: TGTGCCAGCAGCTTAGAGGAGGGGACAGTCTCCTACGAGCAGTACTTC.

The rearrangement links TRBV11-2 to TRBJ1-4; D is unresolved. The CDR3 runs 14 residues. V lost 5 bases and J 8 bases, leaving 15 bases between the germline ends. Per the germline V gene, CDR1 is SGHAT and CDR2 is FQNNGV. CDR3 DNA: TGTGCCAGCAGCCCCCGTCGGACGGCAGAAAAACTGTTTTTT. This gives the protein CASSPRRTAEKLFF. Based on the CDR3 plus reference TRBV11-2 and TRBJ1-4, the full variable domain is EAGVAQSPRYKIIEKRQSVAFWCNPISGHATLYWYQQILGQGPKLLIQFQNNGVVDDSQLPKDRFSAERLKGVDSTLKIQPAKLEDSAVYLCASSPRRTAEKLFFGSGTQLSVL.

A note on this clone: Other DNA sequences from this sample encode an identical CDR3 as well. The rearrangement uses TRBV27 and TRBJ1-1; D is ambiguous. Looked up from germline, CDR1 is MNHEY and CDR2 is SMNVEV (reference sequence). The V end was cut by 3 bases, the J end by 1 base, with 6 bases between. The CDR3 is 13 amino acids. The CDR3 nucleotides are TGTGCCAGCAGTTTGCCGGGGAACACTGAAGCTTTCTTT. Translating gives CASSLPGNTEAFF.

The chain combines TRBV9 with TRBJ1-6; a weak D match, TRBD1 (6 bases). Germline V gene lookup returns CDR1 SGDLS and CDR2 YYNGEE. This CDR3 comprises 13 residues. Trimming stripped 4 bases from V and 8 bases from J, with 10 bases between. The CDR3 DNA follows: TGTGCCAGCAGCCTAGGGGGGGATTCACCCCTCCACTTT. It encodes CASSLGGDSPLHF.

This chain connects TRBV27 to TRBJ1-2; D perhaps matches TRBD1 (5 bases). In germline, CDR1 is MNHEY, CDR2 SMNVEV (reference sequence). Deletions cut 3 bases from V and 1 base from J, with 9 bases between. The CDR3 is 14 amino acids. In DNA form, the CDR3 reads TGTGCCAGCAGTTTGTCGGGGCGTAACTATGGCTACACCTTC. Its protein product is CASSLSGRNYGYTF.

In nucleotides, the CDR3 is TGTGCCAGCAGCCAAGAAGGGCAACAGTCTAAAGCTTTCTTT. Its protein product is CASSQEGQQSKAFF. The genes are TRBV3-1 (or the pseudogene TRBV3-2) and TRBJ1-1, with D uncertain. With 0 bases removed from V and 9 bases from J, the gap between germline ends came to 14 bases. CDR1 is LGHDT and CDR2 is YNNKEL in the germline V gene (reference sequence). The CDR3 spans 14 residues.

The chain recombines TRBV28 with TRBJ2-7; D is undetermined. There are 14 residues in the CDR3. The germline CDR1 and CDR2 sequences are MDHEN and SYDVKM. Trimming took 3 bases from V and 4 from J, leaving 13 bases between them. The chain's CDR3 is CASSLKGLPYEQYF. As DNA, the CDR3 is TGTGCCAGCAGTTTGAAGGGTCTCCCGTACGAGCAGTACTTC.

The chain recombines TRBV10-2 with TRBJ2-1; possibly TRBD2 for D (6 bases). The CDR3 sequence is 17 residues long. CDR1 and CDR2 from the germline V gene are WSHSY and SAAADI. V was pared by 3 bases and J by 0 bases, with 15 bases between. The CDR3 DNA sequence: TGCGCCAGCAGTGAAGGGAGGAAGGGGAGCTCCTACAATGAGCAGTTCTTC. The encoded protein is CASSEGRKGSSYNEQFF.

The V and J genes are TRBV29-1 and TRBJ1-2; D is perhaps TRBD1 (5 bases). Looked up from germline, CDR1 is SQVTM and CDR2 is ANQGSEA. This CDR3 has 11 residues. The V gene lost 7 bases and the J gene lost 2 bases, with 8 bases spanning the gap. CDR3 DNA: TGCAGCGAGGGGAGGAACTATGGCTACACCTTC. This sequence encodes CSEGRNYGYTF. Filled out from reference TRBV29-1 and TRBJ1-2, the complete variable domain reads SAVISQKPSRDICQRGTSLTIQCQVDSQVTMMFWYRQQPGQSLTLIATANQGSEATYESGFVIDKFPISRPNLTFSTLTVSNMSPEDSSIYLCSEGRNYGYTFGSGTRLTVV.

V usage is TRBV14 and J usage is TRBJ1-2; 9 nucleotides match TRBD1. This CDR3 has 15 residues. Germline V gene lookup returns CDR1 SGHDN and CDR2 FVKESK. V shed 2 bases and J 5 bases; nucleotides not matched to a gene: 6. CDR3 nucleotide sequence: TGTGCCAGCAGCCAACCGGGACAGGGTGCATATGGCTACACCTTC. Its translation: CASSQPGQGAYGYTF.

This chain connects TRBV6-2 or TRBV6-3 to TRBJ1-1; no reliable D call. Germline lookup yields CDR1 MNHEY and CDR2 SVGEGT. The length of the CDR3 is 13 residues. Trimming took off 2 bases at V and 5 bases at J, with 9 bases between the two ends. CDR3 nucleotide sequence: TGTGCCAGCAGTTACCACCTGGGTACTGAAGCTTTCTTT. Amino acids: CASSYHLGTEAFF.

The chain recombines TRBV9 with TRBJ1-2; 8 bases line up with TRBD1. Per germline, CDR1 SGDLS and CDR2 YYNGEE. J was trimmed by 4 bases and V by 2 bases; bases with no gene match: 4. The CDR3 spans 14 residues. The chain's CDR3 is CASSVGQGPYGYTF. The CDR3 DNA sequence: TGTGCCAGCAGCGTTGGACAGGGACCCTATGGCTACACCTTC.

CDR3 region: CAWSVPHYYEQYF. CDR3 bases: TGTGCCTGGAGTGTCCCTCACTACTACGAGCAGTACTTC. This rearrangement joins TRBV30 to TRBJ2-7, with no clear D. Trimming removed 0 bases at V and 3 bases at J, with 9 bases between. Germline V lookup: CDR1 GTSNPN, CDR2 SVGIG (reference sequence). The CDR3 is made up of 13 amino acids.

The chain carries TRBV7-8 and TRBJ1-3; D uncertain. Germline assignment: CDR1 SGHVS and CDR2 FQNEAQ. The CDR3 sequence is 14 residues long. V was pared by 2 bases and J by 6 bases, with 11 bases between. CDR3 in DNA: TGTGCCAGCAGCTTAATGTTTGGGGTAAACACCATATATTTT. This encodes CASSLMFGVNTIYF.

The sample holds one count of this clone. This chain joins TRBV28 and TRBJ1-5; 7 positions agree with TRBD1. The CDR3 loop spans 12 amino acids. The germline V gene encodes CDR1 MDHEN and CDR2 SYDVKM. The trim removed 7 bases at V and 6 bases at J, leaving 3 bases unmatched. DNA for the CDR3: TGTGCCAGCATCTCAGGGGGTCAGCCCCAGCATTTT. Translating gives CASISGGQPQHF.

V is TRBV28 and J is TRBJ1-2; tentatively, D is TRBD1 (6 bases). The germline CDR1 and CDR2 sequences are MDHEN and SYDVKM. The CDR3 spans 15 residues. Trimming cost V 6 bases and J 4 bases, with 18 bases left between them. DNA of the CDR3: TGTGCCAGCAGACCGGGGGGGGCTGGAGGCTATGGCTACACCTTC. Protein product: CASRPGGAGGYGYTF.

CDR3 DNA: TGTGCCAGCAGCTTGGCGGGACAGGGAGTGTACTACGAGCAGTACTTC. Protein: CASSLAGQGVYYEQYF. The chain recombines TRBV5-6 with TRBJ2-7; 9 bases agree with TRBD1. Germline loops: CDR1 SGHDT, CDR2 YYEEEE. V dropped 0 bases and J dropped 3; count of bases not matched to a gene: 7. The CDR3 runs to 16 residues.